This paragraph covers one TCR beta chain sequence. Profiled with immunoSEQ multiplex PCR; TCRdb holds only in-frame clones, not every one. The sample contains 55,000 to 85,000 clones, roughly 94% of which appear only once. Trimming shortened V by 0 bases and J by 3 bases, and 26 bases separated the two germline ends. Germline V gives CDR1 GTSNPN, CDR2 SVGIG (reference sequence). This CDR3 spans 19 amino acids. This specimen belongs to a study of T cell changes during pregnancy in multiple sclerosis. The genes are TRBV30 and TRBJ1-2, with a possible D match to TRBD1 (6 bases). The receptor was isolated from a female donor with multiple sclerosis, enrolled in a pregnancy study. The input for sequencing was peripheral blood, taken in the third trimester of pregnancy. The CDR3 here is CAWSVPLGDTWTRDYGYTF. The CDR3, as DNA: TGTGCCTGGAGTGTACCCCTAGGGGACACCTGGACTAGAGACTATGGCTACACCTTC.